This T cell receptor beta chain was sequenced during a study of cytomegalovirus exposure and HLA in healthy donors. The PCR ran on 60 Vbeta and 13 Jbeta primers. The repertoire was sequenced with immunoSEQ multiplex PCR; TCRdb's copy has only in-frame clones and lacks some. The sample features around 140,000 clones, with around 0.96% in its top ten. Germline lookup yields CDR1 MGHRA and CDR2 YSYEKL. The CDR3 has 18 amino acids. V was pared by 0 bases and J by 0 bases, with 16 bases between. Sequencing was performed on PBMCs. The genes are TRBV4-1 and TRBJ2-3, with D possibly TRBD2 on 5 matching bases. The TCR comes from a male donor in good health and CMV-seronegative. CDR3 nucleotides: TGCGCCAGCAGCCAAGAGAGGGCCTTAGGTTCTAGCACAGATACGCAGTATTTT. It encodes CASSQERALGSSTDTQYF.